One sample yielded the 25 T cell receptor beta chains listed below, sequenced in a study of blood T cell repertoires in COVID-19. Produced via immunoSEQ multiplex PCR; TCRdb's table is partial and in-frame only. This table has 260,000 or so clones, over 75% appearing once. The sample consisted of PBMCs or T cells enriched from blood (not recorded which). These receptors came from a man younger than 35 who had recovered from COVID-19.

V usage is TRBV9 and J usage is TRBJ1-2, with 10 bases aligning to TRBD1. V shed 4 bases and J 6 bases; nucleotides not matched to a gene: 6. Germline V gene sequence: CDR1 SGDLS, CDR2 YYNGEE. The CDR3 has 14 amino acids. The CDR3 DNA is TGTGCCAGCAGCCCTCGGACAGGGGGGGATGGCTACACCTTC. It codes for CASSPRTGGDGYTF.

V gene TRBV3-1 (or the pseudogene TRBV3-2) combines with J gene TRBJ2-5; 7 bases map to TRBD2. The CDR3 is 16 amino acids. V shed 9 bases and J 0 bases; nucleotides not matched to a gene: 13. CDR1 is LGHDT, CDR2 YNNKEL, per germline (reference sequence). The CDR3 DNA reads as TGTGCCAGTGCCCTCGGGCTAGCGGTAAACCAAGAGACCCAGTACTTC. Translating it yields CASALGLAVNQETQYF.

The chain recombines TRBV24-1 with TRBJ2-2; D remains unclear. V was pared by 0 bases and J by 2 bases, with 12 bases between. Germline CDR1 reads KGHDR; CDR2 reads SFDVKD. CDR3 size: 17 residues. CDR3 sequence reads: CATSDLAEPPNTGELFF. CDR3 coding DNA: TGTGCCACCAGTGATTTGGCGGAGCCCCCTAACACCGGGGAGCTGTTTTTT.

CDR3 nucleotides: TGTGCTAGTGGGCTCGTTTCGAGCTTCACGGAGACCCAGTACTTC. It specifies CASGLVSSFTETQYF. The V gene is TRBV12-5, the J gene TRBJ2-5; D is uncertain. This CDR3 spans 15 amino acids. The germline gives CDR1 LGHNT, CDR2 FRNRAP. V lost 6 bases and J 5 bases, leaving 19 bases between the germline ends.

The genes are TRBV7-9 and TRBJ2-1; 12 bases line up with TRBD2. Unmatched junction bases numbered 8, after V lost 5 bases and J lost 9 bases. The CDR3 runs 15 residues. Germline V CDR1 and CDR2: SEHNR, FQNEAQ (reference sequence). The CDR3 coding sequence is TGTGCCAGCAGCCCCCGGACTAGCGGGGATGCTGAGCAGTTCTTC. This translates into CASSPRTSGDAEQFF.

J is TRBJ2-1 and V is TRBV20-1, with 13 bases lining up with TRBD2. The CDR3 totals 15 residues. Germline loops: CDR1 DFQATT, CDR2 SNEGSKA (reference sequence). The junction had 6 bases not matched to a gene; V was cut back by 3 bases and J by 7 bases. In DNA form, the CDR3 reads TGCAGTGCTAGTAGGACTAGCGGGAGAGCAAATGAGCAGTTCTTC. It encodes CSASRTSGRANEQFF.

J is TRBJ2-1 and V is TRBV5-4; 12 bases line up with TRBD1. Unmatched junction bases numbered 10, after V lost 1 base and J lost 2 bases. CDR1 is SGHNT, CDR2 YYREEE, per germline (reference sequence). This CDR3 has 19 residues. The CDR3 nucleotides read TGTGCCAGCAGCTTGCCTAAGGGACAGGGGGCTCCAACCTACAATGAGCAGTTCTTC. It codes for CASSLPKGQGAPTYNEQFF.

The V call is TRBV11-2, the J call TRBJ2-3, with a tentative D call TRBD1 (6 bases). Between the trimmed V and J ends, which lost 0 bases and 3 bases, there was a span of 10 bases. The CDR3 runs to 15 residues. CDR1 and CDR2 (germline): SGHAT, FQNNGV. In DNA form, the CDR3 reads TGTGCCAGCAGCTTAGACAGGGGAGCTACAGATACGCAGTATTTT. It yields the protein CASSLDRGATDTQYF.

J is TRBJ2-2 and V is TRBV7-9; 7 nucleotides match TRBD2. The CDR3 is made up of 15 amino acids. With V trimmed by 3 bases and J by 7 bases, 8 bases remained unmatched. Germline V CDR1 and CDR2: SEHNR, FQNEAQ (reference sequence). The CDR3 region is CASSFGQGGSGELFF. DNA of the CDR3: TGTGCCAGCAGCTTTGGCCAGGGAGGGAGCGGGGAGCTGTTTTTT. Drawing the rest from reference TRBV7-9 and TRBJ2-2, the complete variable domain is DTGVSQNPRHKITKRGQNVTFRCDPISEHNRLYWYRQTLGQGPEFLTYFQNEAQLEKSRLLSDRFSAERPKGSFSTLEIQRTEQGDSAMYLCASSFGQGGSGELFFGEGSRLTVL.

The genes are TRBV4-2 and TRBJ1-4; no clear D. The CDR3 contains 15 residues. The V gene lost 1 base and the J gene lost 6 bases, with 12 bases spanning the gap. CDR1 and CDR2 (germline): LGHNA, YNFKEQ. The CDR3 sequence is CASSQGEVRHEKLFF. The CDR3 DNA follows: TGTGCCAGCAGCCAAGGAGAGGTCCGGCATGAAAAACTGTTTTTT.

V and J are TRBV30 and TRBJ1-2; tentatively, D is TRBD1 (5 bases). The CDR3 loop spans 13 amino acids. Trimming took 3 bases from V and 4 from J, leaving 12 bases between them. Germline loops: CDR1 GTSNPN, CDR2 SVGIG (reference sequence). CDR3 DNA sequence: TGTGCCTGGAGCCTGGGGGGGATCTATGGCTACACCTTC. It codes for CAWSLGGIYGYTF.

The chain is built from TRBV27 and TRBJ1-1; 11 nucleotides line up with TRBD1. The V segment lost 6 bases and the J segment 6 bases; nucleotides outside the gene matches: 15. This CDR3 is 17 amino acids long. Germline V CDR1 and CDR2: MNHEY, SMNVEV (reference sequence). In nucleotides, the CDR3 is TGTGCCAGCAGCCAAGGACAGGGGGCGTTCGGCGTCCCTGAAGCTTTCTTT. Translation gives CASSQGQGAFGVPEAFF.

The CDR3 reads CASTETGRGTEAFF. CDR3 nucleotides: TGTGCCAGCACCGAGACAGGGCGGGGCACTGAAGCTTTCTTT. This chain links TRBV6-5 with TRBJ1-1; 7 bases fit TRBD1. V lost 7 bases to trimming and J lost 4 bases; unmatched junction nucleotides: 9. This CDR3 is built from 14 residues. Per the germline V gene, CDR1 is MNHEY and CDR2 is SVGAGI.

This chain links TRBV6-5 with TRBJ2-5; 9 bases map to TRBD1. The CDR3 totals 14 residues. Trimming at V came to 8 bases and at J to 4 bases, leaving 8 bases not matched to a gene. CDR1 and CDR2 from the germline V gene are MNHEY and SVGAGI. The CDR3 bases are TGTGCCAGCGCCCCAACAGGGGGCACAGAGACCCAGTACTTC. This sequence encodes CASAPTGGTETQYF.

This chain joins TRBV7-9 and TRBJ1-3; D call uncertain. Per germline, CDR1 SEHNR and CDR2 FQNEAQ (reference sequence). Trimming took 3 bases from V and 4 from J, leaving 13 bases between them. The CDR3 totals 15 residues. CDR3: CASSFEAGLGNTIYF. The CDR3 DNA reads as TGTGCCAGCAGCTTCGAGGCGGGCCTGGGAAACACCATATATTTT.

This clone was observed a few times. The V and J genes are TRBV4-2 and TRBJ2-7, with D possibly being TRBD2 (6 bases). This CDR3 is 15 amino acids long. The V end was cut by 0 bases, the J end by 4 bases, with 13 bases between. In germline, CDR1 is LGHNA, CDR2 YNFKEQ. The CDR3 nucleotides read TGTGCCAGCAGCCAAGATATGGGGGGAGTTTACGAGCAGTACTTC. It yields the protein CASSQDMGGVYEQYF.

V and J are TRBV27 and TRBJ2-7; 10 bases are a match to TRBD1. The CDR3 extends over 15 amino acids. Germline CDR1 reads MNHEY; CDR2 reads SMNVEV (reference sequence). Losses at the gene ends were 4 bases for V and 6 bases for J; bases not matched to a gene: 9. CDR3 in amino acids: CASSSTGTGVGEQYF. As DNA, the CDR3 is TGTGCCAGCAGTTCGACCGGGACAGGGGTAGGCGAGCAGTACTTC.

The rearrangement joins TRBV5-8 to TRBJ2-5, with 8 positions matching TRBD1. The CDR3 spans 15 residues. The V segment lost 4 bases and the J segment 0 bases; nucleotides outside the gene matches: 5. Germline-derived CDR1 and CDR2 are SGHTS and YDEGEE. The CDR3 here is CASSRQGRYQETQYF. As DNA, the CDR3 is TGTGCCAGCAGCCGACAGGGGCGGTACCAAGAGACCCAGTACTTC.

This chain links TRBV27 with TRBJ1-6; maybe TRBD1 (6 bases). Trimming pared 5 bases from V and 7 bases from J, leaving 24 bases between. CDR1 MNHEY and CDR2 SMNVEV come from the germline V gene (reference sequence). CDR3 length equals 18 residues. In DNA, the CDR3 is TGTGCCAGCAGTCCGACCCGACAGGAGACAACACTCAATTCACCCCTCCACTTT. It yields the protein CASSPTRQETTLNSPLHF.

The chain employs TRBV12-5 and TRBJ1-5; tentative D call: TRBD1 (6 bases). The CDR3 length is 17 residues. V gave up 0 bases and J gave up 0 bases, with 12 bases separating them. Germline lookup yields CDR1 LGHNT and CDR2 FRNRAP. For the CDR3, the DNA is TGTGCTAGTGGTTTGGTTCTAGGACAGTATAGCAATCAGCCCCAGCATTTT. Translating it yields CASGLVLGQYSNQPQHF.

This chain uses TRBV11-2 with TRBJ1-3; 7 bases align to TRBD1. CDR3 size: 16 residues. V shed 1 base and J 4 bases; nucleotides not matched to a gene: 7. CDR1 and CDR2 from the germline V gene are SGHAT and FQNNGV. The CDR3 region has the DNA TGTGCCAGCAGCTTAGTCTACAGGGGAGTCGGAAACACCATATATTTT. Translation gives CASSLVYRGVGNTIYF.

This chain links TRBV18 with TRBJ1-2; D is uncertain. V was trimmed by 2 bases and J by 4 bases, leaving 11 bases between them. Germline lookup yields CDR1 KGHSH and CDR2 LQKENI. This CDR3 comprises 14 residues. CDR3 region: CASSPSGPIYGYTF. The CDR3 nucleotides are TGTGCCAGCTCACCATCGGGTCCGATCTATGGCTACACCTTC.

This clone was detected only once. This chain connects TRBV5-6 to TRBJ1-2; D perhaps matches TRBD1 (6 bases). V was pared by 5 bases and J by 7 bases, with 12 bases between. The CDR3 has 12 amino acids. Germline lookup yields CDR1 SGHDT and CDR2 YYEEEE. The CDR3: CASRTGSPGYTF. The CDR3 region has the DNA TGTGCCAGCAGGACAGGCTCCCCTGGCTACACCTTC.

The rearrangement links TRBV19 to TRBJ1-2, with D tentatively TRBD1 (6 bases). This CDR3 has 15 residues. CDR1 is LNHDA and CDR2 is SQIVND in the germline V gene (reference sequence). V shed 5 bases and J shed 0 bases, with 13 bases lying between them. CDR3 sequence: CASSVTGPSNYGYTF. The CDR3 coding sequence is TGTGCCAGTAGTGTTACAGGGCCCTCTAACTATGGCTACACCTTC.

V gene TRBV28 combines with J gene TRBJ2-3; 8 positions match TRBD2. Germline-derived CDR1 and CDR2 are MDHEN and SYDVKM. The CDR3 totals 17 residues. The ends lost 8 bases at V and 2 bases at J; junction bases unmatched: 15. The CDR3 protein is CASPPPGSGRPTDTQYF. The CDR3 DNA reads as TGTGCCAGCCCCCCCCCTGGCAGCGGGAGACCCACAGATACGCAGTATTTT.